This passage covers 23 T cell receptor beta chains from one sample sequenced in a study of blood T cell repertoires in COVID-19. The data were produced by immunoSEQ multiplex PCR, yet TCRdb's version contains in-frame clones alone and is incomplete. The data show approximately 270,000 clones, approximately 90% seen once. Sequencing input: peripheral blood. Every receptor here comes from a man younger than 45 with acute or convalescent COVID-19.

This clone was seen once. This chain uses TRBV6-5 with TRBJ1-1; 7 bases are shared with TRBD1. With V trimmed by 6 bases and J by 11 bases, 9 bases remained unmatched. This CDR3 has 12 residues. Germline V gene lookup returns CDR1 MNHEY and CDR2 SVGAGI. Here the CDR3 DNA reads TGTGCCAGCAGCACAGGAGACAGGGTTGCTTTCTTT. Its protein is CASSTGDRVAFF.

The V gene is TRBV19, the J gene TRBJ2-7, with 7 nucleotides matching TRBD1. The CDR3 is 14 residues long. Germline V gene data show CDR1 as LNHDA and CDR2 as SQIVND (reference sequence). The V and J ends lost 5 bases and 4 bases, in that order; junction bases with no gene match: 8. Here the CDR3 DNA reads TGTGCCAGTAGTCTTACAGGGGTGATTTACGAGCAGTACTTC. It translates to CASSLTGVIYEQYF.

The gene calls are TRBV19 and TRBJ1-2; tentatively, D is TRBD1 (6 bases). V lost 7 bases to trimming and J lost 5 bases, with 17 bases between them. Germline V gives CDR1 LNHDA, CDR2 SQIVND (reference sequence). CDR3 length equals 14 residues. The CDR3 loop is CASTQPGGAYGYTF. CDR3 sequence (DNA): TGTGCCAGTACCCAACCTGGGGGGGCTTATGGCTACACCTTC.

This clone was detected only a few times. V is TRBV2 and J is TRBJ2-1, with 8 bases identical to TRBD2. Germline assignment: CDR1 SNHLY and CDR2 FYNNEI. The CDR3 totals 14 residues. Trimming removed 9 bases from V and 10 bases from J; junction bases left unmatched: 14. CDR3 region: CASLDGTRSWEQFF. CDR3 DNA: TGTGCCAGTCTCGATGGGACTAGGTCTTGGGAGCAGTTCTTC.

The chain joins TRBV6-1 to TRBJ1-1, with D hard to call. Trimming shortened V by 0 bases and J by 5 bases, and 16 bases separated the two germline ends. CDR3 length: 16 residues. Germline-derived CDR1 and CDR2 are MNHNS and SASEGT. In nucleotides, the CDR3 is TGTGCCAGCAGTGAAGCGCTAGGCCCCGGGATTACTGAAGCTTTCTTT. Residues: CASSEALGPGITEAFF.

This chain joins TRBV6-4 and TRBJ1-1; 8 bases are shared with TRBD1. From germline, CDR1 is MRHNA and CDR2 SNTAGT. The V and J ends lost 5 bases and 4 bases, in that order; junction bases with no gene match: 3. The CDR3 runs 13 residues. CDR3 coding DNA: TGTGCCAGCAGTTTCGACAGGGGCACTGAAGCTTTCTTT. Its translation is CASSFDRGTEAFF.

V is TRBV2 and J is TRBJ2-5; D is unclear. Trimming took off 2 bases at V and 8 bases at J, with 18 bases between the two ends. The CDR3 runs to 15 residues. Germline assignment: CDR1 SNHLY and CDR2 FYNNEI. In nucleotides, the CDR3 is TGTGCCAGCAGTGAACAGCCGGCAGGTCAAGCAACCCAGTACTTC. Its protein is CASSEQPAGQATQYF.

The J gene is TRBJ1-2, the V gene TRBV6-5, with TRBD1 matching 8 bases. The V gene end was trimmed by 4 bases and the J gene end by 4 bases; junction bases not matched to a gene: 11. CDR1 is MNHEY and CDR2 is SVGAGI in the germline V gene. The CDR3 is 16 amino acids. The CDR3 loop is CASSSLGQAFSYGYTF. CDR3 nucleotides: TGTGCCAGCAGTTCCCTGGGACAGGCCTTTTCCTATGGCTACACCTTC.

In its sample, this clone was seen a few times. The chain joins TRBV25-1 to TRBJ1-6; D is uncertain. The CDR3 loop spans 12 amino acids. Trimming removed 3 bases from V and 9 bases from J, with 6 bases in between. CDR1 is MGHDK, CDR2 SYGVNS, per germline. CDR3 nucleotides: TGTGCCAGCAGTGACTCGGGTTCACCCCTCCACTTT. Protein product: CASSDSGSPLHF.

The gene calls are TRBV7-6 and TRBJ2-1; TRBD1 agrees at 8 bases. The CDR3 contains 16 residues. Germline trimming cut 0 bases from V and 3 bases from J; bases unmatched to any gene: 4. Germline values: CDR1 SGHVS, CDR2 FNYEAQ. The CDR3 nucleotides read TGTGCCAGCAGCTTAGCAGCAGGGGGCCTCTACAATGAGCAGTTCTTC. Translated, it gives CASSLAAGGLYNEQFF.

The V and J genes are TRBV24-1 and TRBJ1-5; 9 nucleotides line up with TRBD1. V was clipped by 10 bases and J by 4 bases; unmatched bases: 4. Germline V gives CDR1 KGHDR, CDR2 SFDVKD. This CDR3 has 13 residues. CDR3 protein: CATQGASNQPQHF. The CDR3 nucleotides read TGTGCCACACAGGGGGCTTCTAATCAGCCCCAGCATTTT.

V usage is TRBV7-2 and J usage is TRBJ1-5, with unresolved D. The CDR3 sequence is 13 residues long. V was pared by 5 bases and J by 4 bases, with 9 bases between. Germline CDR1 is SGHTA and CDR2 is FQGNSA. The CDR3 DNA reads as TGTGCCAGCAGCACGGGATATAATCAGCCCCAGCATTTT. Translating it yields CASSTGYNQPQHF.

V usage is TRBV5-4 and J usage is TRBJ2-1; D possibly corresponds to TRBD2 (5 bases). The ends were cut back, 4 bases at V and 2 bases at J, with 16 bases in the middle. CDR1 and CDR2 from the germline V gene are SGHNT and YYREEE (reference sequence). CDR3 length equals 16 residues. The CDR3 region is CASSPGLARTYNEQFF. DNA for the CDR3: TGTGCCAGCAGCCCCGGACTCGCCAGAACCTACAATGAGCAGTTCTTC.

This chain connects TRBV5-4 to TRBJ1-1; no clear D. V lost 2 bases and J 4 bases, leaving 12 bases between the germline ends. Germline V gives CDR1 SGHNT, CDR2 YYREEE (reference sequence). The CDR3 covers 14 residues. The CDR3 nucleotides are TGTGCCAGCAGCTTTCTAAATGTTGGCACTGAAGCTTTCTTT. This encodes CASSFLNVGTEAFF. The entire variable domain, with the rest obtained from reference TRBV5-4 and TRBJ1-1, is as follows: ETGVTQSPTHLIKTRGQQVTLRCSSQSGHNTVSWYQQALGQGPQFIFQYYREEENGRGNFPPRFSGLQFPNYSSELNVNALELDDSALYLCASSFLNVGTEAFFGQGTRLTVV.

The chain recombines TRBV3-1 (or the pseudogene TRBV3-2) with TRBJ2-5, with 11 bases aligning to TRBD2. Germline lookup yields CDR1 LGHDT and CDR2 YNNKEL (reference sequence). Unmatched junction bases numbered 4, after V lost 4 bases and J lost 6 bases. This CDR3 spans 14 amino acids. The chain's CDR3 is CASSLSGGEKTQYF. The CDR3 DNA follows: TGTGCCAGCAGCCTTAGCGGGGGGGAGAAGACCCAGTACTTC.

This chain links TRBV25-1 with TRBJ1-2; the D is unclear. This CDR3 is built from 14 residues. The V end was cut by 5 bases, the J end by 4 bases, with 14 bases between. CDR1 and CDR2 from the germline V gene are MGHDK and SYGVNS. Here the CDR3 reads CASSPGPGFYGYTF. CDR3 bases: TGTGCCAGCAGTCCTGGCCCGGGATTCTATGGCTACACCTTC.

V usage is TRBV4-1 and J usage is TRBJ1-2, with D perhaps TRBD1 (6 bases). V was trimmed by 5 bases and J by 4 bases, leaving 20 bases between them. Germline V lookup: CDR1 MGHRA, CDR2 YSYEKL. The CDR3 extends over 16 amino acids. The CDR3: CASSSPTRGQPYGYTF. In DNA, the CDR3 is TGCGCCAGCAGCTCCCCTACCAGGGGACAACCCTATGGCTACACCTTC.

The CDR3 protein is CASSLEGTGNEQYF. The DNA for the CDR3 is TGCGCCAGCAGCTTGGAAGGGACAGGGAACGAGCAGTACTTC. The chain uses TRBV5-1 and TRBJ2-7; 9 nucleotides agree with TRBD1. The CDR3 is 14 amino acids. Germline V CDR1 and CDR2: SGHRS, YFSETQ. J gave up 5 bases and V 0 bases, and 3 bases lay outside the gene matches. The full variable domain, with the rest looked up from reference TRBV5-1 and TRBJ2-7, is KAGVTQTPRYLIKTRGQQVTLSCSPISGHRSVSWYQQTPGQGLQFLFEYFSETQRNKGNFPGRFSGRQFSNSRSEMNVSTLELGDSALYLCASSLEGTGNEQYFGPGTRLTVT.

The chain employs TRBV19 and TRBJ2-1; TRBD2 matches 11 bases. The CDR3 has 17 amino acids. With 7 bases clipped from V and 7 bases from J, the junction kept 15 bases outside the gene matches. Germline CDR1 and CDR2: LNHDA and SQIVND (reference sequence). The CDR3 DNA reads TGTGCCAGTACCTATGGAGGTAGCGGGGGGGCGCGGAATGAGCAGTTCTTC. As protein: CASTYGGSGGARNEQFF. Filled out from reference TRBV19 and TRBJ2-1, the complete variable domain reads DGGITQSPKYLFRKEGQNVTLSCEQNLNHDAMYWYRQDPGQGLRLIYYSQIVNDFQKGDIAEGYSVSREKKESFPLTVTSAQKNPTAFYLCASTYGGSGGARNEQFFGPGTRLTVL.

CDR3 loop: CASSFRAVGYEQFF. In DNA form, the CDR3 reads TGTGCCAGCAGTTTCAGGGCCGTTGGATATGAGCAGTTCTTC. V and J are TRBV27 and TRBJ2-1; the D gene is possibly TRBD1 (5 bases). The CDR3 is 14 residues long. CDR1 is MNHEY and CDR2 is SMNVEV in the germline V gene (reference sequence). Trimming cost V 3 bases and J 8 bases, with 14 bases left between them.

The chain has TRBV7-8 and TRBJ2-7, with 8 bases that match TRBD1. The CDR3 length is 15 residues. Trimming at V came to 4 bases and at J to 3 bases, leaving 8 bases not matched to a gene. The V gene's germline CDR1 is SGHVS and CDR2 FQNEAQ. The CDR3 DNA is TGTGCCAGCAGCTCTCCGGGACAGGCCGACTACGAGCAGTACTTC. Translation: CASSSPGQADYEQYF.

The gene calls are TRBV6-5 and TRBJ1-4, with no clear D. Germline CDR1 and CDR2: MNHEY and SVGAGI. Trimming took off 4 bases at V and 3 bases at J, with 9 bases between the two ends. The CDR3 is 14 residues long. The CDR3 region is CASSSRRANEKLFF. In DNA form, the CDR3 reads TGTGCCAGCAGTTCAAGAAGAGCTAATGAAAAACTGTTTTTT.

The chain employs TRBV5-6 and TRBJ1-4; TRBD1 agrees at 7 bases. The CDR3 has 14 amino acids. Germline CDR1 is SGHDT and CDR2 is YYEEEE. With V trimmed by 3 bases and J by 8 bases, 7 bases remained unmatched. CDR3 bases: TGTGCCAGCAGCTCCACCGGGACAGCAGAAAAACTGTTTTTT. Translated: CASSSTGTAEKLFF.